The 27 T cell receptor beta chains below come from one sample, sequenced in a study of blood T cell repertoires in COVID-19. Sequencing used immunoSEQ multiplex PCR; TCRdb keeps in-frame clones, though not all of them. This table has approximately 200,000 clones, around four fifths appearing once. The sample taken for sequencing was peripheral blood. The receptor source for this set is a woman in her sixties who had recovered from COVID-19.

This clone has only one observation. This chain links TRBV2 with TRBJ2-3, with D unclear. The CDR3 runs 15 residues. The V gene's germline CDR1 is SNHLY and CDR2 FYNNEI. V was clipped by 3 bases and J by 0 bases, with 10 bases between them. The CDR3, as DNA: TGTGCCAGCAGTGACCACGGTCCTAGCACAGATACGCAGTATTTT. Translation gives CASSDHGPSTDTQYF.

The chain combines TRBV7-3 with TRBJ2-1, with TRBD1 as a possible D gene (6 bases). The germline V gene encodes CDR1 SGHTA and CDR2 FQGTGA. The CDR3 is made up of 15 amino acids. V was trimmed by 8 bases and J by 2 bases, leaving 16 bases between them. In nucleotides, the CDR3 is TGTGCCAGCGCCCGGGACACAGGACCCTACAATGAGCAGTTCTTC. Translated: CASARDTGPYNEQFF.

CDR3 DNA: TGTGCCAGCAGTCCAAGACAGGGGGCGGGCGACGAGCAGTACTTC. Translated, it gives CASSPRQGAGDEQYF. The chain is built from TRBV27 and TRBJ2-7; 10 nucleotides line up with TRBD1. Unmatched junction bases numbered 9, after V lost 5 bases and J lost 5 bases. Germline CDR1 MNHEY, CDR2 SMNVEV (reference sequence). The CDR3 runs to 15 residues.

This clone was counted only a few times. V is TRBV6-5 and J is TRBJ1-1; D perhaps matches TRBD1 (6 bases). Trimming removed 7 bases from V and 5 bases from J, with 8 bases in between. This CDR3 has 11 amino acids. CDR1 and CDR2 (germline): MNHEY, SVGAGI. The CDR3 region is CASNTGTEAFF. In nucleotides, the CDR3 is TGTGCCAGCAATACAGGGACTGAAGCTTTCTTT.

The gene calls are TRBV5-4 and TRBJ2-7, with 12 bases matching TRBD2. The CDR3 runs to 16 residues. V shed 0 bases, J shed 4 bases, and the junction held 5 bases outside the gene matches. In germline, CDR1 is SGHNT, CDR2 YYREEE (reference sequence). CDR3 amino acids: CASSLARLAGGYEQYF. CDR3 DNA sequence: TGTGCCAGCAGCTTGGCCCGGCTAGCGGGGGGGTACGAGCAGTACTTC.

This clone has just a few counts. The gene calls are TRBV12-3 or TRBV12-4 and TRBJ1-2, with 8 bases that match TRBD1. The CDR3 spans 13 residues. After removal of 5 bases from V and 10 bases from J, the junction contained 9 bases not matched to a gene. The CDR3 protein is CASSRRGRISYTF. CDR3 DNA sequence: TGTGCCAGCAGTCGCAGGGGGCGCATTTCCTACACCTTC.

This clone was seen a handful of times. This chain joins TRBV6-5 and TRBJ1-6; 8 nucleotides align to TRBD1. The CDR3 runs to 15 residues. Germline values: CDR1 MNHEY, CDR2 SVGAGI. V shed 2 bases, J shed 10 bases, and the junction held 7 bases outside the gene matches. The chain's CDR3 is CASSYGGQGGSPLHF. The CDR3 DNA reads TGTGCCAGCAGTTACGGCGGACAGGGAGGCTCACCCCTCCACTTT.

This chain joins TRBV5-1 and TRBJ2-6; D gene unclear. The CDR3 extends over 16 amino acids. Deletions cut 6 bases from V and 0 bases from J, with 13 bases between. CDR1 and CDR2 from the germline V gene are SGHRS and YFSETQ. The CDR3 bases are TGCGCCAGCAATCAGGCACAAGGCTCTGGGGCCAACGTCCTGACTTTC. Its translation: CASNQAQGSGANVLTF.

This clone was recorded a few times. This rearrangement joins TRBV4-1 to TRBJ2-7; D call uncertain. Per germline, CDR1 MGHRA and CDR2 YSYEKL. V dropped 0 bases and J dropped 7 bases, with 7 bases sitting between them. This CDR3 has 12 amino acids. CDR3 protein: CASSQDVREQYF. CDR3 bases: TGCGCCAGCAGCCAAGATGTGAGGGAGCAGTACTTC.

The CDR3 bases are TGTGCCAGCAGTTACTTCGACACTGAAGCTTTCTTT. This codes for CASSYFDTEAFF. The chain links TRBV6-2 or TRBV6-3 to TRBJ1-1; D unresolved. CDR3 size: 12 residues. V lost 1 base and J 3 bases, leaving 3 bases between the germline ends. Per the germline V gene, CDR1 is MNHEY and CDR2 is SVGEGT.

V is TRBV18 and J is TRBJ2-1; tentatively, D is TRBD2 (6 bases). V was clipped by 0 bases and J by 2 bases, with 11 bases between them. Looked up from germline, CDR1 is KGHSH and CDR2 is LQKENI. The CDR3 contains 16 residues. CDR3 loop: CASSPPMGGTYNEQFF. The CDR3 coding sequence is TGTGCCAGCTCACCACCGATGGGGGGAACCTACAATGAGCAGTTCTTC.

The chain uses TRBV18 and TRBJ2-1, with 12 bases that match TRBD2. CDR1 is KGHSH, CDR2 LQKENI, per germline. V shed 6 bases, J shed 8 bases, and the junction held 11 bases outside the gene matches. CDR3 length: 16 amino acids. CDR3 coding DNA: TGTGCCAGCTCGCCGGCGACTAGCGGGGGCGGGGATGAGCAGTTCTTC. Protein sequence: CASSPATSGGGDEQFF.

The rearrangement links TRBV2 to TRBJ1-3; TRBD1 aligns across 8 bases. CDR3 size: 14 residues. Germline CDR1 SNHLY, CDR2 FYNNEI. The V and J ends lost 6 bases and 1 base, in that order; junction bases with no gene match: 2. This CDR3 reads CASRRDRSGNTIYF. CDR3 DNA: TGTGCCAGCAGAAGGGACAGGTCTGGAAACACCATATATTTT.

With regard to this clone: In the same sample, other DNA sequences code for this CDR3. The CDR3 sequence: CASSLDRANSPLHF. The CDR3 DNA is TGTGCCAGCAGCTTGGACAGGGCTAATTCACCCCTCCACTTT. V gene TRBV5-6 combines with J gene TRBJ1-6; TRBD1 might be the D (6 bases). Trimming cost V 0 bases and J 6 bases, with 7 bases left between them. The length of the CDR3 is 14 residues. CDR1 and CDR2 (germline): SGHDT, YYEEEE. Filled out from reference TRBV5-6 and TRBJ1-6, the complete variable domain reads DAGVTQSPTHLIKTRGQQVTLRCSPKSGHDTVSWYQQALGQGPQFIFQYYEEEERQRGNFPDRFSGHQFPNYSSELNVNALLLGDSALYLCASSLDRANSPLHFGNGTRLTVT.

The chain links TRBV6-1 to TRBJ1-2, with D unclear. The ends were cut back, 3 bases at V and 2 bases at J, with 10 bases in the middle. The CDR3 covers 14 residues. CDR1 is MNHNS and CDR2 is SASEGT in the germline V gene. The CDR3 spells CASSEGWRNYGYTF. The CDR3 DNA sequence: TGTGCCAGCAGTGAGGGTTGGCGGAACTATGGCTACACCTTC.

CDR3: CASSPHRGRDSPGYTF. CDR3 in DNA: TGTGCCAGCAGTCCACACAGGGGGCGAGACTCCCCTGGCTACACCTTC. This chain joins TRBV6-2 or TRBV6-3 and TRBJ1-2; 9 nucleotides match TRBD1. The length of the CDR3 is 16 residues. Trimming removed 5 bases from V and 7 bases from J; junction bases left unmatched: 14. CDR1 MNHEY and CDR2 SVGEGT come from the germline V gene.

The chain employs TRBV5-6 and TRBJ1-1, with 7 bases matching TRBD1. Germline V gene sequence: CDR1 SGHDT, CDR2 YYEEEE. V trimming: 4 bases; J trimming: 0 bases; junction bases outside the gene matches: 9. This CDR3 is built from 16 residues. CDR3 sequence (DNA): TGTGCCAGCAGCCCCGGGGACAGAGGATTGAACACTGAAGCTTTCTTT. Protein sequence: CASSPGDRGLNTEAFF.

This chain uses TRBV6-2 or TRBV6-3 with TRBJ2-5, with a possible D match to TRBD2 (7 bases). The CDR3 runs 15 residues. CDR1 is MNHEY and CDR2 is SVGEGT in the germline V gene. The V end lost 8 bases, the J end lost 2 bases, and 18 bases lay between the germline ends. The CDR3 loop reads CASGPGGPFQETQYF. Written as DNA, the CDR3 is TGTGCCAGCGGCCCCGGGGGGCCCTTTCAAGAGACCCAGTACTTC.

The rearrangement joins TRBV18 to TRBJ2-2; 9 positions agree with TRBD1. Per germline, CDR1 KGHSH and CDR2 LQKENI. V was clipped by 6 bases and J by 4 bases; unmatched bases: 12. The CDR3 runs to 17 residues. The CDR3 DNA is TGTGCCAGCTCTCCTACCGGGACAGGGACTATCACCGGGGAGCTGTTTTTT. It translates to CASSPTGTGTITGELFF.

The chain combines TRBV7-2 with TRBJ1-4; D might be TRBD1 (5 bases). CDR3 length: 14 amino acids. Germline V CDR1 and CDR2: SGHTA, FQGNSA. V was cut by 7 bases and J by 7 bases, with 16 bases left in between. CDR3 coding DNA: TGTGCCAGCACTCCAACGGGGGTCGGTGAAAAACTGTTTTTT. It yields the protein CASTPTGVGEKLFF.

The chain is built from TRBV29-1 and TRBJ2-1; the match to TRBD2 covers 8 bases. CDR3 length equals 15 residues. The V gene's germline CDR1 is SQVTM and CDR2 ANQGSEA. With 0 bases clipped from V and 9 bases from J, the junction kept 10 bases outside the gene matches. CDR3 loop: CSVEDEAGGSGEQFF. The CDR3 DNA is TGCAGCGTTGAAGATGAGGCGGGGGGAAGTGGTGAGCAGTTCTTC.

This clone was observed a few times. The chain is built from TRBV6-6 and TRBJ2-7, with a tentative D call TRBD2 (5 bases). V lost 6 bases to trimming and J lost 1 base, with 13 bases between them. CDR1 and CDR2 from the germline V gene are MNHNY and SVGAGI (reference sequence). CDR3 size: 14 residues. CDR3 amino acids: CASRDYGVSYEQYF. The CDR3 bases are TGTGCCAGCAGAGACTACGGGGTTTCCTACGAGCAGTACTTC.

The chain couples TRBV5-1 to TRBJ2-3, with 12 bases fitting TRBD2. Trimming took 4 bases from V and 5 from J; bases not matched to a gene: 8. The germline CDR1 and CDR2 sequences are SGHRS and YFSETQ. The CDR3 covers 16 residues. The CDR3 protein is CASSKLAGGILDTQYF. The CDR3 bases are TGCGCCAGCAGCAAACTAGCGGGGGGCATACTAGATACGCAGTATTTT.

This chain joins TRBV11-3 and TRBJ2-1, with D uncertain. The V end was cut by 4 bases, the J end by 1 base, with 8 bases between. The CDR3 runs to 14 residues. In germline, CDR1 is SGHNT, CDR2 YENEEA. The CDR3 DNA reads as TGTGCCAGCAGCTCGAGAGGATCCTACAATGAGCAGTTCTTC. Its translation is CASSSRGSYNEQFF.

This sequence joins TRBV11-2 and TRBJ1-4; D perhaps matches TRBD1 (6 bases). Trimming took 5 bases from V and 0 from J, leaving 19 bases between them. This CDR3 has 18 amino acids. Germline loops: CDR1 SGHAT, CDR2 FQNNGV. CDR3 coding DNA: TGTGCCAGCAGCCAACCCGGACAGTCGATTGCAACTAATGAAAAACTGTTTTTT. Translated, it gives CASSQPGQSIATNEKLFF.

The chain combines TRBV7-3 with TRBJ2-2; the D is unclear. The CDR3 extends over 14 amino acids. V lost 6 bases to trimming and J lost 2 bases, with 10 bases between them. Germline assignment: CDR1 SGHTA and CDR2 FQGTGA. CDR3 nucleotides: TGTGCCAGCAGACACAATTTCAACACCGGGGAGCTGTTTTTT. Translating gives CASRHNFNTGELFF.

This chain links TRBV11-1 with TRBJ1-2; 8 bases line up with TRBD1. Trimming at V came to 0 bases and at J to 7 bases, leaving 4 bases not matched to a gene. The V gene's germline CDR1 is SGHAT and CDR2 FQDESV (reference sequence). This CDR3 has 14 amino acids. CDR3 bases: TGTGCCAGCAGCTTAGCCGGGACAGGTGGTGGCTACACCTTC. The encoded protein is CASSLAGTGGGYTF.